These T cell receptor beta chains were read from a single sample in a study of blood T cells in healthy people across ages. TCRdb re-called the 5' RACE reads with MiXCR, one entry per CDR3 protein. The sample holds nearly 1 million distinct CDR3 sequences, roughly 47% seen once. The sequenced material came from blood. The receptors derive from a woman in her sixties in good health. The CDR3 runs from the conserved cysteine through the conserved F or W. The D gene is left open where the match is weak. The size entry is marked missing in some rows and otherwise reads once, few, many or a size class.

TRBV20-1,.,.,TRBJ2-6,CSAIRRSGANVLTF,TGCAGTGCTATACGGCGCTCTGGGGCCAACGTCCTGACTTTC
TRBV6-5,.,TRBD2,TRBJ2-5,CASIRRRLAGETQYF,TGTGCCAGCATTCGCAGGCGACTAGCGGGAGAGACCCAGTACTTC
TRBV12-3/TRBV12-4,few,TRBD1,TRBJ1-2,CASSWTGELNYGYTF,TGTGCCAGCAGTTGGACAGGGGAATTGAACTATGGCTACACCTTC
TRBV20-1,.,TRBD2,TRBJ2-5,CSGWREGRETQYF,TGCAGTGGGTGGCGGGAGGGCCGAGAGACCCAGTACTTC
TRBV20-1,.,TRBD1,TRBJ2-4,CSARVRGRNNEQYF,TGCAGTGCTAGAGTGAGGGGGCGGAACAATGAGCAGTACTTC
TRBV27,.,TRBD1,TRBJ2-7,CASARTGAYEQYF,TGTGCCAGCGCCCGAACAGGGGCCTACGAGCAGTACTTC
TRBV9,.,.,TRBJ2-5,CASSLRGRERQETQYF,TGTGCCAGCAGTTTAAGGGGCAGGGAACGCCAAGAGACCCAGTACTTC
TRBV27,.,TRBD1,TRBJ1-2,CASRTGGILSSGYGYTF,TGTGCCAGCAGGACAGGGGGCATATTATCGTCCGGCTATGGCTACACCTTC
TRBV18,.,.,TRBJ2-5,CASSPVGTQYF,TGTGCCAGCTCACCCGTCGGGACCCAGTACTTC
TRBV4-2,few,TRBD2,TRBJ2-7,CASSQEAGDRPYEQYF,TGTGCCAGCAGCCAAGAGGCGGGAGACCGGCCCTACGAGCAGTACTTC
TRBV2,.,.,TRBJ1-2,CASSSRTAFYGYTF,TGTGCCAGCAGTTCCCGGACAGCATTCTATGGCTACACCTTC
TRBV28,few,.,TRBJ2-3,CASSAYGAADTQYF,TGTGCCAGCAGTGCCTATGGGGCCGCAGATACGCAGTATTTT
TRBV4-1,.,TRBD1,TRBJ2-3,CASSHQQTGGADTQYF,TGCGCCAGCAGCCATCAACAAACAGGGGGCGCAGATACGCAGTATTTT
TRBV29-1,.,.,TRBJ1-1,CSVGLGTMNTEAFF,TGCAGCGTCGGGTTGGGGACCATGAACACTGAAGCTTTCTTT
TRBV12-3/TRBV12-4,.,.,TRBJ2-3,CASSSYRLRADTQYF,TGTGCCAGCAGTTCATACAGACTTAGAGCAGATACGCAGTATTTT
TRBV21-1,.,.,TRBJ1-4,CASSNTDTHLTTNEKLFF,TGTGCCAGCAGCAATACAGACACCCATCTTACAACTAATGAAAAACTGTTTTTT
TRBV6-1,few,.,TRBJ2-4,CASSRRQSLGTKNIQYF,TGTGCCAGCAGCCGCAGACAGTCCCTCGGGACCAAAAACATTCAGTACTTC
TRBV6-2/TRBV6-3,few,.,TRBJ2-7,CASRAGTSSSYEQYF,TGTGCCAGCAGGGCCGGGACTTCGAGCTCCTACGAGCAGTACTTC
TRBV7-6,.,TRBD1,TRBJ1-2,CASRPTGGSGYTF,TGTGCCAGCAGACCTACAGGGGGCTCTGGCTACACCTTC
TRBV7-2,.,TRBD1,TRBJ2-5,CASSFLLSGQGRGETQYF,TGTGCCAGCAGCTTTTTATTGTCGGGACAGGGGAGGGGAGAGACCCAGTACTTC
TRBV20-1,many,.,TRBJ2-7,CSARGPREQYF,TGCAGTGCTAGAGGCCCAAGAGAGCAGTACTTC
TRBV7-2,.,.,TRBJ2-7,CASGVQSSYEQYF,TGTGCCAGCGGGGTCCAAAGCTCCTACGAGCAGTACTTC
TRBV3-1,.,.,TRBJ2-7,CASSHVGGATYEQYF,TGTGCCAGCAGCCATGTCGGAGGGGCAACCTACGAGCAGTACTTC
TRBV12-5,.,.,TRBJ1-2,CASGLVLGEMEYGYTF,TGTGCTAGTGGTTTGGTATTGGGGGAAATGGAGTACGGCTACACCTTC
TRBV12-3/TRBV12-4,.,.,TRBJ1-6,CASRTTGSNSPLHF,TGTGCCAGCAGGACGACAGGCTCTAATTCACCCCTCCACTTT
TRBV20-1,few,.,TRBJ2-3,CSARDQAGGTDTQYF,TGCAGTGCTAGAGATCAGGCGGGCGGCACAGATACGCAGTATTTT
TRBV29-1,.,TRBD1,TRBJ2-4,CSVAGTGSKNIQYF,TGCAGCGTGGCCGGGACAGGGAGCAAAAACATTCAGTACTTC
TRBV6-5,.,.,TRBJ2-7,CASRLSAGNFYEQYF,TGTGCCAGCAGACTCTCGGCAGGGAATTTCTACGAGCAGTACTTC
TRBV15,.,TRBD2,TRBJ2-2,CATSRDLLAGVGELFF,TGTGCCACCAGCAGAGATCTGCTAGCGGGAGTAGGGGAGCTGTTTTTT
TRBV5-5,.,.,TRBJ1-5,CASSSQGWGNQPQHF,TGTGCCAGCAGCTCTCAGGGCTGGGGCAATCAGCCCCAGCATTTT
TRBV5-1,many,.,TRBJ2-3,CASSPGPSTDTQYF,TGCGCCAGCAGCCCCGGTCCAAGCACAGATACGCAGTATTTT
TRBV5-1,.,.,TRBJ2-1,CASSLPRAVDNEQFF,TGCGCCAGCAGCTTGCCCAGGGCGGTGGACAATGAGCAGTTCTTC
TRBV5-6,.,TRBD2,TRBJ2-7,CASSSRVGSGKTLGSYNEQYF,TGTGCCAGCAGCTCCCGGGTTGGTAGCGGGAAGACCTTGGGTTCCTACAATGAGCAGTACTTC
TRBV28,few,.,TRBJ2-1,CASSPFRYNEQFF,TGTGCCAGCAGTCCTTTTAGGTACAATGAGCAGTTCTTC
TRBV3-1,.,.,TRBJ2-5,CASSQERWRDQETQYF,TGTGCCAGCAGCCAAGAAAGGTGGCGGGACCAAGAGACCCAGTACTTC
TRBV5-1,.,.,TRBJ2-5,CASGTEETQYF,TGCGCCAGCGGGACGGAAGAGACCCAGTACTTC
TRBV4-1,few,TRBD1,TRBJ2-7,CASSNTRQGRDEQYF,TGCGCCAGCAGCAATACGAGACAGGGGAGAGACGAGCAGTACTTC
TRBV24-1,.,.,TRBJ2-7,CATSDTAGSQSYNEQYF,TGTGCCACCAGTGACACGGCGGGGTCCCAGTCCTACAATGAGCAGTACTTC
TRBV20-1,.,TRBD1,TRBJ2-7,CGSGQNSYEQYF,TGCGGGTCGGGACAGAATTCCTACGAGCAGTACTTC
TRBV12-3/TRBV12-4,few,TRBD2,TRBJ2-5,CASSFGPREGTRETQYF,TGTGCCAGCAGTTTTGGTCCCCGGGAAGGGACTAGAGAGACCCAGTACTTC
TRBV27,.,TRBD2,TRBJ2-1,CATSSGGLPYNEQFF,TGTGCCACCAGTTCGGGGGGACTACCCTACAATGAGCAGTTCTTC
TRBV9,.,.,TRBJ2-3,CASSTRTASTDTQYF,TGTGCCAGCAGCACCCGGACGGCTAGCACAGATACGCAGTATTTT
TRBV11-2,.,.,TRBJ1-6,CASSSKRQENNSPLHF,TGTGCCAGCAGCTCCAAACGACAGGAAAATAATTCACCCCTCCACTTT
TRBV12-3/TRBV12-4,.,.,TRBJ1-4,CASTLMIGGEDEKLFF,TGTGCCAGCACCTTAATGATAGGGGGTGAAGACGAAAAACTGTTTTTT
TRBV6-2/TRBV6-3,few,.,TRBJ1-5,CASRPRTSNQPQHF,TGTGCCAGCAGACCCAGGACTAGCAATCAGCCCCAGCATTTT
TRBV12-3/TRBV12-4,.,.,TRBJ2-1,CASSPLHEQFF,TGTGCCAGCAGTCCCCTACATGAGCAGTTCTTC
TRBV6-6,.,TRBD1,TRBJ1-1,CASSYSGQGASEAFF,TGTGCCAGCAGTTACTCGGGACAGGGGGCATCAGAAGCTTTCTTT
TRBV7-3,.,.,TRBJ2-2,CASSLDGTSNTGELFF,TGTGCCAGCAGTCTTGACGGAACCTCGAACACCGGGGAGCTGTTTTTT
TRBV29-1,.,TRBD1,TRBJ2-3,CSFAGQGGDTQYF,TGCAGCTTTGCCGGACAGGGAGGAGATACGCAGTATTTT
TRBV25-1,.,.,TRBJ2-5,CASSESIRATETQYF,TGTGCCAGCAGTGAATCGATCAGGGCAACCGAGACCCAGTACTTC
TRBV12-5,.,.,TRBJ2-7,CASGLVLGDIGYNEQYF,TGTGCTAGTGGTTTGGTACTAGGAGACATAGGTTACAATGAGCAGTACTTC
TRBV6-5,few,.,TRBJ2-1,CASSYSRGDEQFF,TGTGCCAGCAGTTACTCGAGAGGGGATGAGCAGTTCTTC
TRBV27,.,TRBD1,TRBJ2-3,CASSLLGGHAGTDTQYF,TGTGCCAGCAGTCTCTTAGGGGGCCACGCTGGGACAGATACGCAGTATTTT
TRBV5-1,.,TRBD2,TRBJ2-1,CAGSLWGTSGNNEQFF,TGCGCCGGCAGTCTGTGGGGGACTAGCGGGAACAATGAGCAGTTCTTC
TRBV20-1,.,.,TRBJ2-7,CSARDQRNTFYEQYF,TGCAGTGCTAGAGACCAGCGGAATACTTTTTACGAGCAGTACTTC